One sample yielded the 14 T cell receptor beta chains listed below, sequenced in a study of cytotoxic CD8 clonotypes in ibrutinib-treated CLL. TCRdb keeps only in-frame clones here, not all; method: immunoSEQ multiplex PCR. This sample carries fewer than 50,000 clones, around 53% of them seen once, and the ten largest clones take approximately 32%. This specimen consisted of PBMCs, obtained after 12 months of ibrutinib treatment. The receptors were gathered from a human donor with chronic lymphocytic leukemia.

This clone was observed a handful of times. The sample holds other DNA sequences that translate to the same CDR3. This chain joins TRBV2 and TRBJ1-2; D uncertain. Germline assignment: CDR1 SNHLY and CDR2 FYNNEI. This CDR3 region has 14 residues. Trimming removed 6 bases at V and 2 bases at J, with 13 bases between. The CDR3 DNA sequence: TGTGCCAGCAGCCTAAGGACCGCCAACTATGGCTACACCTTC. It translates to CASSLRTANYGYTF.

The rearrangement uses TRBV5-1 and TRBJ2-1, with TRBD2 matching over 7 bases. J gave up 7 bases and V 2 bases, and 6 bases lay outside the gene matches. Germline values: CDR1 SGHRS, CDR2 YFSETQ. The CDR3 sequence is 14 residues long. The CDR3 sequence: CASSLTSEGNEQFF. The CDR3 coding sequence is TGCGCCAGCAGCTTAACTAGCGAGGGGAATGAGCAGTTCTTC.

The DNA of the CDR3 is TGTGCCACCAGCAGAGGCGGGTGGGCTAGCACAGATACGCAGTATTTT. It specifies CATSRGGWASTDTQYF. The chain uses TRBV15 and TRBJ2-3, with a tentative D call TRBD2 (5 bases). Germline CDR1 LNHNV, CDR2 YYDKDF (reference sequence). The V end was cut by 1 base, the J end by 0 bases, with 11 bases between. The CDR3 is 16 residues long. The variable domain in full, completed from reference TRBV15 and TRBJ2-3, reads DAMVIQNPRYQVTQFGKPVTLSCSQTLNHNVMYWYQQKSSQAPKLLFHYYDKDFNNEADTPDNFQSRRPNTSFCFLDIRSPGLGDTAMYLCATSRGGWASTDTQYFGPGTRLTVL.

In its sample, this clone was seen many times. This same CDR3 is encoded by further DNA sequences in the sample. The CDR3 here is CASSPGTASGANVLTF. The CDR3 bases are TGTGCCAGCAGCCCCGGGACCGCCTCTGGGGCCAACGTCCTGACTTTC. The V call is TRBV11-2, the J call TRBJ2-6; the D call may be TRBD1 or TRBD2 (5 bases each). Trimming shortened V by 5 bases and J by 0 bases, and 11 bases separated the two germline ends. Germline CDR1 SGHAT, CDR2 FQNNGV. The CDR3 covers 16 residues.

This clone appeared a few times. The rearrangement joins TRBV28 to TRBJ2-5; 8 nucleotides line up with TRBD1. CDR3 length: 14 amino acids. Trimming removed 7 bases from V and 5 bases from J; junction bases left unmatched: 9. From germline, CDR1 is MDHEN and CDR2 SYDVKM. CDR3 region: CASTLGNRGETQYF. The CDR3 DNA reads TGTGCCAGCACTCTAGGGAACAGGGGGGAGACCCAGTACTTC.

The rearrangement uses TRBV2 and TRBJ1-6; possible D gene TRBD1, 5 bases. Trimming took off 3 bases at V and 1 base at J, with 7 bases between the two ends. CDR1 and CDR2 (germline): SNHLY, FYNNEI. The CDR3 length is 15 residues. The CDR3 coding sequence is TGTGCCAGCAGTGATGGGGGTTCCTATAATTCACCCCTCCACTTT. It translates to CASSDGGSYNSPLHF.

This clone was found once. V and J are TRBV11-2 and TRBJ2-1; TRBD2 agrees at 9 bases. This CDR3 spans 13 amino acids. The junction had 6 bases not matched to a gene; V was cut back by 5 bases and J by 10 bases. Germline V lookup: CDR1 SGHAT, CDR2 FQNNGV. The CDR3 DNA follows: TGTGCCAGCAGCCTCGGGACTAGCAGAGAGCAGTTCTTC. This codes for CASSLGTSREQFF.

The chain uses TRBV29-1 and TRBJ1-2; weak D call: TRBD1 (5 bases). The CDR3 contains 13 residues. Germline CDR1 SQVTM, CDR2 ANQGSEA. V lost 3 bases, J lost 4 bases, and 12 bases lay in between. The CDR3 is CSVDLEGAYGYTF. In nucleotides, the CDR3 is TGCAGCGTTGACCTGGAAGGGGCCTATGGCTACACCTTC.

The chain links TRBV7-9 to TRBJ1-2, with a possible D match to TRBD1 (5 bases). Germline assignment: CDR1 SEHNR and CDR2 FQNEAQ (reference sequence). The CDR3 consists of 13 residues. V shed 5 bases and J shed 8 bases, with 15 bases lying between them. CDR3 region: CASSPNPGGGYTF. CDR3 nucleotide sequence: TGTGCCAGCAGCCCCAATCCGGGGGGAGGCTACACCTTC.

This clone was seen a few times. The chain employs TRBV18 and TRBJ1-2, with D possibly TRBD1 on 6 matching bases. V lost 6 bases and J lost 2, with 19 bases in between. CDR1 KGHSH and CDR2 LQKENI come from the germline V gene. This CDR3 contains 16 residues. In nucleotides, the CDR3 is TGTGCCAGCTCGCCATTTCCGGGACATCTCAACTATGGCTACACCTTC. Translation gives CASSPFPGHLNYGYTF.

This clone came up once. The same CDR3 is also encoded by other DNA sequences in this sample. The V call is TRBV28, the J call TRBJ1-1; D is unclear. Germline V CDR1 and CDR2: MDHEN, SYDVKM. The CDR3 runs 12 residues. V gave up 2 bases and J gave up 0 bases, with 1 base separating them. The CDR3 DNA sequence: TGTGCCAGCAGTTTAGTGAACACTGAAGCTTTCTTT. It is translated as CASSLVNTEAFF.

The gene calls are TRBV5-1 and TRBJ2-1; the match to TRBD2 covers 15 bases. Germline lookup yields CDR1 SGHRS and CDR2 YFSETQ. The ends lost 4 bases at V and 7 bases at J; junction bases unmatched: 3. This CDR3 has 15 residues. CDR3 DNA: TGCGCCAGCAGCAAAGGACTAGCGGGAGGGAATGAGCAGTTCTTC. It codes for CASSKGLAGGNEQFF.

V gene TRBV2 combines with J gene TRBJ1-2; D is unresolved. The V gene's germline CDR1 is SNHLY and CDR2 FYNNEI. The ends were cut back, 7 bases at V and 5 bases at J, with 14 bases in the middle. This CDR3 region has 13 residues. The CDR3 is CASKVERTYGYTF. The CDR3, as DNA: TGTGCCAGCAAGGTCGAACGGACTTATGGCTACACCTTC.

The V and J genes are TRBV21-1 and TRBJ1-5. TRBV21-1 is described as a pseudogene. The CDR3 contains 14 residues. CDR3: CASPDGDSNQPQHF. The CDR3 bases are TGTGCCAGCCCCGACGGGGATAGCAATCAGCCCCAGCATTTT.